Listed here are 7 T cell receptor beta chains from one sample, sequenced in a study of monozygotic twins with inflammatory bowel disease. TCRdb derives one entry per CDR3 protein from the 5' RACE reads, leaving out DNA. This sample's clone table lists fewer than 400,000 distinct CDR3 sequences. Sequenced sample: blood. Receptor source: a human donor with ulcerative colitis or Crohn's disease, or a healthy co-twin of an affected twin (not recorded which).

The chain employs TRBV5-5 and TRBJ1-2. The CDR3 loop spans 15 amino acids. The germline V gene has CDR1 SGHKS and CDR2 YYEKEE (reference sequence). The CDR3 region is CASSLGAVTSYGYTF.

This chain connects TRBV7-2 to TRBJ1-5; lacking DNA, the TRBD1 call made by TCRdb goes unchecked. This CDR3 has 16 amino acids. In germline, CDR1 is SGHTA, CDR2 FQGNSA. CDR3: CASSPRDRGSNQPQHF.

This chain links TRBV11-2 with TRBJ2-6; as DNA is missing, the TRBD2 call by TCRdb cannot be tested. CDR1 SGHAT and CDR2 FQNNGV come from the germline V gene. The CDR3 sequence is 18 residues long. The CDR3 reads CASSMGLAGVSGANVLTF.

V and J are TRBV15 and TRBJ1-1; TCRdb selects TRBD1, and the lack of DNA leaves this call unchecked. Germline V gene data show CDR1 as LNHNV and CDR2 as YYDKDF (reference sequence). This CDR3 comprises 16 residues. The CDR3 is CATSRDSGRLNTEAFF.

The chain couples TRBV28 to TRBJ2-7; TCRdb returns TRBD1, unconfirmable since there is no DNA. Germline V gene sequence: CDR1 MDHEN, CDR2 SYDVKM. This CDR3 has 13 amino acids. CDR3 sequence reads: CASVEGNTREQYF.

The J gene is TRBJ2-6, the V gene TRBV5-1. The germline gives CDR1 SGHRS, CDR2 YFSETQ. CDR3 length: 16 amino acids. CDR3 sequence reads: CASSLGSQSGANVLTF.

The chain uses TRBV2 and TRBJ2-3; TCRdb's D gene call, TRBD1, goes unchecked for lack of DNA. The CDR3 totals 15 residues. Germline V gene lookup returns CDR1 SNHLY and CDR2 FYNNEI. CDR3 sequence: CASSGRTGGADTQYF.